The rows below give T cell receptor beta chains drawn from one sample of a study of PD-1 blockade in classical Hodgkin lymphoma. Data came from immunoSEQ multiplex PCR; TCRdb stores just in-frame clones and leaves some out. The sample records 25,000 to 35,000 clones, around 85% being singletons. Specimen: CD4+ T cells from blood, collected before the fourth cycle of nivolumab. The source is a human donor with classical Hodgkin lymphoma. Each CDR3 is given without its conserved first and last residue. The order of the fields is J gene, V gene, CDR3 protein.

TRBJ1-2 TRBV4-1 ASSQDGMVVGYGYT
TRBJ2-3 TRBV10-2 ASSDPGQTTDTQY
TRBJ2-3 TRBV5-1 ASSRASGADTQY
TRBJ2-7 TRBV25-1 ASTPGGSWEQY
TRBJ1-4 TRBV4-2 ASSQDAGSREKLF
TRBJ1-3 TRBV6-5 ASSSGQGAGNTIY
TRBJ2-6 TRBV21-1 ASSPPGTLGAGANVLT
TRBJ2-1 TRBV28 ASRLAGGYNEQF
TRBJ1-5 TRBV2 ASSHPGSGQPQH
TRBJ1-5 TRBV5-6 ASSSGLQRGQPQH
TRBJ2-7 TRBV18 ASSPLAYEQY
TRBJ2-3 TRBV4-2 ASSQAYAYTDTQY
TRBJ2-1 TRBV4-2 ASSPPAIQGSSYNEQF
TRBJ1-1 TRBV28 ASSYDQGSMNTEAF
TRBJ2-2 TRBV6-1 ASSGQGQLTGELF
TRBJ2-3 TRBV7-9 ASSVREGDTQY
TRBJ1-5 TRBV7-2 ASSFGGGQPQH
TRBJ2-3 TRBV2 ASSENVGVDTDTQY